This note documents a single T cell receptor beta chain sequence. The antigen remains unidentified. This sample is part of a study of T cells in Graves' hyperthyroidism and ophthalmopathy. Overall study findings and caveats: Median prediction lead before ophthalmopathy onset was about 6.5 months with the model.

The CDR3 covers 17 residues. V was pared by 4 bases and J by 6 bases, with 13 bases of the junction left unmatched. CDR1 is LGHDT, CDR2 YNNKEL, per germline (reference sequence). The TCR beta CDR3 regions underwent amplification using RNA transcripts as the source. The TCR CDR3 first-round RT-PCR relied on the HTBI primer set. TCRdb reanalysed the multiplex PCR reads using MiXCR and keeps one entry per CDR3 protein. This table has a few hundred thousand distinct CDR3 sequences, approximately 20% appearing once. The specimen was blood. This chain uses TRBV3-1 with TRBJ2-7, with 12 bases fitting TRBD2. This receptor was taken from a woman aged 18-30 years with Graves' hyperthyroidism. The chain's CDR3 is CASSRGLAGSIGGEQYF. The CDR3, as DNA: TGTGCCAGCAGCCGCGGACTAGCGGGATCAATTGGAGGCGAGCAGTACTTC.